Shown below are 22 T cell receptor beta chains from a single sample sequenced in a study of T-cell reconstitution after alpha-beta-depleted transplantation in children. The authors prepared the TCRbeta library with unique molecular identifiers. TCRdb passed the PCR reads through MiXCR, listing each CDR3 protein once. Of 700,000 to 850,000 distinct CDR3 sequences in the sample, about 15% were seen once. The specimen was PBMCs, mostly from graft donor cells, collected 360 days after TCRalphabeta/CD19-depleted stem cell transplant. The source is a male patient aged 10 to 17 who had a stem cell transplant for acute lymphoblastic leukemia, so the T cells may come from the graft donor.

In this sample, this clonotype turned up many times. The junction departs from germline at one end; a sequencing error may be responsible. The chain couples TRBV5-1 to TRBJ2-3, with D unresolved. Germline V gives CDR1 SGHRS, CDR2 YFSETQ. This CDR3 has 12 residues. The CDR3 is CASSLDTDTQYF. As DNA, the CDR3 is TGTGCCAGCAGCCTAGATACAGATACGCAGTATTTT.

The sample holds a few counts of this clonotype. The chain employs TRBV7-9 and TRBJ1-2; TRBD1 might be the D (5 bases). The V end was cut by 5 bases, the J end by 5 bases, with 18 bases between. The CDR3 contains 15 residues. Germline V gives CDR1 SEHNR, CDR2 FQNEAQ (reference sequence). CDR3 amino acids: CASSLGTGEGYGYTF. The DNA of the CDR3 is TGTGCCAGCAGCCTCGGGACCGGAGAGGGGTATGGCTACACCTTC.

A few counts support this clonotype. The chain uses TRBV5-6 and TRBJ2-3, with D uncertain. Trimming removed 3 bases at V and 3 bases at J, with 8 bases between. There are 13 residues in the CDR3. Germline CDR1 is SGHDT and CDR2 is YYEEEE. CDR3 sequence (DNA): TGTGCCAGCAGCTCGACCATTACAGATACGCAGTATTTT. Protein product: CASSSTITDTQYF.

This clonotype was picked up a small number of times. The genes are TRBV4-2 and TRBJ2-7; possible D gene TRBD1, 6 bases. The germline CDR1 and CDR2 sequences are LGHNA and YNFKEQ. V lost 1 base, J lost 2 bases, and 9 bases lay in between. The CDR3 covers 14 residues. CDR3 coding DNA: TGTGCCAGCAGCCAAGTGGGACATACCTACGAGCAGTACTTC. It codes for CASSQVGHTYEQYF.

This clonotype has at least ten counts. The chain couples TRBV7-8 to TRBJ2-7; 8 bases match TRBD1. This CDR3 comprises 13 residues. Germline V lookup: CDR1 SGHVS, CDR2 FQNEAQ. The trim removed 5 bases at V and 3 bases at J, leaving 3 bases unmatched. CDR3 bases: TGTGCCAGCAGCGTGGACAGGGACTACGAGCAGTACTTC. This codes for CASSVDRDYEQYF.

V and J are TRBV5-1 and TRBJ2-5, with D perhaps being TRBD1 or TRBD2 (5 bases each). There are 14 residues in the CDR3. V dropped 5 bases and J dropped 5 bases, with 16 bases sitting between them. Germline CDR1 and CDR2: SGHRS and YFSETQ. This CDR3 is CASRSGTSGETQYF. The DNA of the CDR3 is TGCGCCAGCAGGTCCGGGACGTCGGGCGAGACCCAGTACTTC. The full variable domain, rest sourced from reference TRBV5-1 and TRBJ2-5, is KAGVTQTPRYLIKTRGQQVTLSCSPISGHRSVSWYQQTPGQGLQFLFEYFSETQRNKGNFPGRFSGRQFSNSRSEMNVSTLELGDSALYLCASRSGTSGETQYFGPGTRLLVL.

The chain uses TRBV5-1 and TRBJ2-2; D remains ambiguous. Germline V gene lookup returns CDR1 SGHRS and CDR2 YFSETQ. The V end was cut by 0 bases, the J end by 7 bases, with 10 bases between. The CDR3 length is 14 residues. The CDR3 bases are TGCGCCAGCAGCTTGGAGACCCTGGGCGGGGAGCTGTTTTTT. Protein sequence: CASSLETLGGELFF.

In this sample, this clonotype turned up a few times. CDR3 region: CASSLLESYEQYF. The CDR3 DNA reads TGTGCCAGCAGTCTTCTCGAATCCTACGAGCAGTACTTC. The V and J genes are TRBV12-3 or TRBV12-4 and TRBJ2-7, with unresolved D. This CDR3 has 13 amino acids. Trimming removed 5 bases from V and 1 base from J, with 9 bases in between.

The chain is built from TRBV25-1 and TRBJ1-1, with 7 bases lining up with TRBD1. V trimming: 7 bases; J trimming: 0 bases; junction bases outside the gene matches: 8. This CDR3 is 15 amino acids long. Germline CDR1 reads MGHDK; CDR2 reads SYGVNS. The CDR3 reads CASTTAGTVNTEAFF. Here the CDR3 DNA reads TGTGCCAGCACTACAGCCGGGACAGTGAACACTGAAGCTTTCTTT.

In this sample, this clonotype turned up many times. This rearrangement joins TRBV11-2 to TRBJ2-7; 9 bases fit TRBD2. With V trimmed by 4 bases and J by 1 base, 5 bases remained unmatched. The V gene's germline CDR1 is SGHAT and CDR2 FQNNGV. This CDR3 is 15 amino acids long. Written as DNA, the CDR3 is TGTGCCAGCAGCTCGACTAGCGGACTGTCCTACGAGCAGTACTTC. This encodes CASSSTSGLSYEQYF.

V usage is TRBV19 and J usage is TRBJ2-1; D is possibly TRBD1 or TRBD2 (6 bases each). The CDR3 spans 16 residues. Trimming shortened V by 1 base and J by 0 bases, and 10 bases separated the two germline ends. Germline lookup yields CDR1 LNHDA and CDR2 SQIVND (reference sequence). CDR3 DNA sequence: TGTGCCAGTAGTATAGTAGGGGGGTACTCCTACAATGAGCAGTTCTTC. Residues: CASSIVGGYSYNEQFF.

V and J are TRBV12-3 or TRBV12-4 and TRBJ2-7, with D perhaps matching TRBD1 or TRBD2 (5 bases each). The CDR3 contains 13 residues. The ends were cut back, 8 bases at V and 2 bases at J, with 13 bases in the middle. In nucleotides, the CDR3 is TGTGCCAGCGGTTATGGGGGAGCCTACGAGCAGTACTTC. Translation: CASGYGGAYEQYF.

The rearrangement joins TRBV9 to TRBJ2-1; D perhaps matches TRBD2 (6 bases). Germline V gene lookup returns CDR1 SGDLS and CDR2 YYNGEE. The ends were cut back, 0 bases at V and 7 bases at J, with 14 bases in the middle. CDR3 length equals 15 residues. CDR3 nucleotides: TGTGCCAGCAGCGTAGATGTGACTAGGGAGAATGAGCAGTTCTTC. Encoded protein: CASSVDVTRENEQFF.

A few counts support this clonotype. CDR3 nucleotides: TGTGCCAGCAGTGAAGCGGGGAGGGGCGCCCGCACAGATACGCAGTATTTT. This codes for CASSEAGRGARTDTQYF. The chain employs TRBV2 and TRBJ2-3; 7 positions match TRBD2. Germline CDR1 and CDR2: SNHLY and FYNNEI. This CDR3 region has 17 residues. V lost 0 bases and J lost 1; bases outside the gene matches: 7.

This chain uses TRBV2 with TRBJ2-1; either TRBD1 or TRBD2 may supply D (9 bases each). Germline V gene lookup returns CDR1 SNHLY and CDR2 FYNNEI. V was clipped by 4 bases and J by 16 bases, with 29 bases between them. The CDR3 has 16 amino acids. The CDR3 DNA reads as TGTGCCAGCAGTGGGAACAGGGGGCATCGCGGGGGGGTCGGATTCTTC. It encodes CASSGNRGHRGGVGFF.

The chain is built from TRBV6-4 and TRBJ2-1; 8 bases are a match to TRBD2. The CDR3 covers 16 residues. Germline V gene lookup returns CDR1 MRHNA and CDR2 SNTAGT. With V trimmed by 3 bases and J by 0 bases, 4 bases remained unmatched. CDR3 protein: CASSERAGGSYNEQFF. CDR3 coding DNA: TGTGCCAGCAGTGAGAGGGCGGGAGGCTCCTACAATGAGCAGTTCTTC.

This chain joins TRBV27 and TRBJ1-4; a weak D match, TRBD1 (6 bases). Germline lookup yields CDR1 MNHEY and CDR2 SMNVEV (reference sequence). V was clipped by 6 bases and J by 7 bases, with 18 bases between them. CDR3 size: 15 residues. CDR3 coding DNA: TGTGCCAGCAGGAACGCCGGGGGGCACGTTGAAAAACTGTTTTTT. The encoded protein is CASRNAGGHVEKLFF.

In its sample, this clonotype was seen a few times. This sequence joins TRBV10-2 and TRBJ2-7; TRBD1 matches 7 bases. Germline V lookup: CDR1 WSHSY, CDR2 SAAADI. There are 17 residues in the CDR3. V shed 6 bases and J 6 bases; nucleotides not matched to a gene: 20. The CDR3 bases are TGCGCCAGCAGGAGGGTCAAACAGGGGCGCCCCAGGGGCGAGCAGTACTTC. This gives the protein CASRRVKQGRPRGEQYF.

CDR3: CASSLSILDRGDTGELFF. The CDR3 nucleotides are TGCGCCAGCAGCTTGTCAATTCTGGACAGGGGAGACACCGGGGAGCTGTTTTTT. This chain joins TRBV5-1 and TRBJ2-2; 9 bases fit TRBD1. This CDR3 spans 18 amino acids. Germline-derived CDR1 and CDR2 are SGHRS and YFSETQ. With 1 base clipped from V and 3 bases from J, the junction kept 10 bases outside the gene matches.

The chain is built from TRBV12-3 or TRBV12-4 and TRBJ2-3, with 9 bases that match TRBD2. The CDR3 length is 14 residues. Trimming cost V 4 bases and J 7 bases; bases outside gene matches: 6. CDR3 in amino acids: CASSYAGGWYTQYF. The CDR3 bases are TGTGCCAGCAGTTATGCGGGAGGGTGGTATACGCAGTATTTT.

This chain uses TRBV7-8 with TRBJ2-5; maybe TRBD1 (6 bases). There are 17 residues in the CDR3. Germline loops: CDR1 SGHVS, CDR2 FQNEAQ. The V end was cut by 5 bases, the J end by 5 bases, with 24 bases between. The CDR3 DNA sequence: TGTGCCAGCAGCCAAGAGGGACACGGACCACAACAGGAGACCCAGTACTTC. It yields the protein CASSQEGHGPQQETQYF.

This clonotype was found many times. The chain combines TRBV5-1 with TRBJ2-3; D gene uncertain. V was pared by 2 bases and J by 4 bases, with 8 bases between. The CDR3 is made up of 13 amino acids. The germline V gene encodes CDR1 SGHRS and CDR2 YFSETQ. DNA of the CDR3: TGCGCCAGCAGCTTATACGGACCAGATACGCAGTATTTT. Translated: CASSLYGPDTQYF. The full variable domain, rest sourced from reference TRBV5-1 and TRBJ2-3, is KAGVTQTPRYLIKTRGQQVTLSCSPISGHRSVSWYQQTPGQGLQFLFEYFSETQRNKGNFPGRFSGRQFSNSRSEMNVSTLELGDSALYLCASSLYGPDTQYFGPGTRLTVL.